These 4 T cell receptor beta chains were all obtained from the same sample, sequenced in a study of shared clonotypes between healthy human individuals. This table comes from immunoSEQ multiplex PCR, and its TCRdb copy is limited to in-frame clones, with some not included. The sample includes 850,000 to 1,200,000 clones, 65% to 75% of them seen just once. The sample was memory CD4+ T cells sorted from blood. Subset in this sample: CD45RA-negative fraction. These receptors were obtained from a man between 18 and 29 years old in good health.

With regard to this clone: Other DNA sequences in the sample encode the same CDR3. The V call is TRBV6-1, the J call TRBJ1-2, with D perhaps TRBD1 (5 bases). Between the trimmed V and J ends, which lost 6 bases and 4 bases, there was a span of 9 bases. This CDR3 spans 12 amino acids. Per the germline V gene, CDR1 is MNHNS and CDR2 is SASEGT. CDR3 coding DNA: TGTGCCAGCAGGACAGTTTCCTATGGCTACACCTTC. Its translation: CASRTVSYGYTF.

The chain has TRBV7-2 and TRBJ2-7; the match to TRBD2 covers 11 bases. The CDR3 runs to 15 residues. V lost 5 bases to trimming and J lost 6 bases; unmatched junction nucleotides: 9. The germline CDR1 and CDR2 sequences are SGHTA and FQGNSA. CDR3 sequence (DNA): TGTGCCAGCAGCCTACTAGCGGGGGCCGCAGGCGAGCAGTACTTC. Protein product: CASSLLAGAAGEQYF.

This clone was counted only a few times. The chain carries TRBV6-5 and TRBJ2-7; 9 bases are a match to TRBD1. CDR3 length: 14 residues. Germline trimming cut 2 bases from V and 5 bases from J; bases unmatched to any gene: 4. The germline V gene encodes CDR1 MNHEY and CDR2 SVGAGI. CDR3 loop: CASSYGTGSHEQYF. The CDR3 DNA reads as TGTGCCAGCAGTTACGGGACAGGGAGCCACGAGCAGTACTTC.

This clone has just one count. The chain couples TRBV2 to TRBJ2-5; no reliable D call. Germline V lookup: CDR1 SNHLY, CDR2 FYNNEI. The V end was cut by 6 bases, the J end by 6 bases, with 8 bases between. CDR3 length: 11 amino acids. The CDR3 here is CASSTQQTQYF. In DNA, the CDR3 is TGTGCCAGCAGCACCCAGCAGACCCAGTACTTC.